Listed below are T cell receptor beta chains from one sample, sequenced in a study of blood T cell repertoires in COVID-19. Here immunoSEQ multiplex PCR was the method, and the copy in TCRdb shows in-frame clones only, minus some. The sample carries about 280,000 clones, around 92% recorded once. Input material: PBMCs or T cells enriched from blood (not recorded which). These receptors originate from a woman aged 60-75 years who had recovered from COVID-19. CDR3s leave out the opening cysteine and the closing phenylalanine or tryptophan. Fields, in order: V gene, CDR3 protein.

TRBV7-9 ASSFSTGGTEAF
TRBV29-1 SVLDRGNTEAF
TRBV11-3 ASSPGAGSQETQY
TRBV9 ASSFSGRGTDTQY
TRBV28 ASSPPRATGRYEQY
TRBV12-3/TRBV12-4 ASSLQASEAF
TRBV5-8 ASSLTSGRYNEQF
TRBV28 ASTEAGVRTDTQY
TRBV5-4 ASSRDLVSMGEQY
TRBV28 ASSFRPGQPQH
TRBV1 TSSQPIYRGGQPQH
TRBV19 ASSMGTGGEQY
TRBV15 ATSRDLEVNYGYT
TRBV7-8 ASSLSRERPQH
TRBV5-4 ASSSQGGIDTQY
TRBV9 ASSPTHGQAYGYT
TRBV20-1 SASTSGGIQY
TRBV11-3 ASSLGGTGDQPQH
TRBV28 ASKGGNQPQH
TRBV24-1 ATSRGYYNEQF
TRBV5-5 ASSLVGGRYEQY
TRBV6-1 ASSESSRGALH
TRBV6-2/TRBV6-3 ASSPGQGRS
TRBV2 ASRDREGTEAF
TRBV7-9 ASSTTGKYGYT
TRBV28 ASSARTANYGYT
TRBV7-8 ASSLKGKNTEAF
TRBV19 ASKHDRTTRYGYT
TRBV7-9 ASSLGDRGYEQY
TRBV7-3 ASSLKGGTDCGYGYT
TRBV5-8 ASRRTSGTDTQY
TRBV2 ASGGQLNEKLF
TRBV9 ASSQGNNSPLH
TRBV28 ASSPLWPQGYEQY
TRBV5-1 ASSLDRNTIY
TRBV11-2 ASSLGVGRGIAGEKLF
TRBV5-6 ASSPSPGGGYGYT
TRBV5-4 ASSSGDYGYT
TRBV9 ASSVAMTGGSTEAF
TRBV19 ASRGQGDQPQH
TRBV4-1 ASSQAGFLGGYGYT
TRBV21-1 ASSRWRCNEKLF
TRBV7-9 ASSSLAPDTQY
TRBV21-1 ASSKFRTPNTEAF
TRBV5-8 ASSLWRNSGNTIY
TRBV28 ASSLGGTKKGEQY
TRBV19 ASKGRRNQPQH
TRBV5-1 ASSSGQPRVYGYT